The clone carrying this TCR beta chain was picked up one time. Profiled with immunoSEQ multiplex PCR; TCRdb holds only in-frame clones, not every one. The table lists approximately 500,000 clones, roughly 79% of them singletons. Germline assignment: CDR1 SGDLS and CDR2 YYNGEE. The CDR3 extends over 15 amino acids. After removal of 0 bases from V and 10 bases from J, the junction contained 6 bases not matched to a gene. This entry belongs to a study of shared clonotypes between healthy human individuals. In unsorted samples, genomic DNA was obtained using 94 million or so PBMCs. The sequence derives from a middle-aged woman in good health. Some clones in this sample may be carry-over from other donors' samples. Sequenced: PBMCs. The chain combines TRBV9 with TRBJ2-1; 11 bases align to TRBD2. For the CDR3, the DNA is TGTGCCAGCAGCGTAGGCCTAGCGGGAGGTCGAGAGCAGTTCTTC. Amino acids: CASSVGLAGGREQFF.